The 30 T cell receptor beta chains below come from one sample, sequenced in a study of CD8+ T cells in alopecia areata. RNA, once extracted, was reverse transcribed into cDNA for use as the sequencing template. TCRdb's table, derived via immunoSEQ multiplex PCR, lists solely in-frame clones and lacks some. The sample contains more than 95,000 clones, roughly 60% of which appear only once. Treatment: oral pan-JAK inhibitor, 5-10 mg twice daily. Sequenced here: CD8+ T cells sorted from blood, sampled at week 4, from a patient treated with tofacitinib. These receptors were collected from a human donor with alopecia areata.

The gene calls are TRBV19 and TRBJ1-1; possibly TRBD1 for D (5 bases). CDR3 size: 17 residues. Trimming shortened V by 4 bases and J by 0 bases, and 18 bases separated the two germline ends. Germline CDR1 and CDR2: LNHDA and SQIVND (reference sequence). The CDR3: CASSTWGSVGMNTEAFF. In nucleotides, the CDR3 is TGTGCCAGTAGTACCTGGGGCTCGGTGGGAATGAACACTGAAGCTTTCTTT.

The J gene is TRBJ2-7, the V gene TRBV29-1; D perhaps matches TRBD1 (6 bases). The CDR3 has 12 residues. Trimming left V 7 bases short and J 0 bases short, with 10 bases between. Germline V gene lookup returns CDR1 SQVTM and CDR2 ANQGSEA. The CDR3 coding sequence is TGCAGCGCCGAAGGGGGCTCCTACGAGCAGTACTTC. Encoded protein: CSAEGGSYEQYF.

This chain links TRBV30 with TRBJ2-5; D possibly uses TRBD1 or TRBD2 (6 bases each). Germline CDR1 and CDR2: GTSNPN and SVGIG (reference sequence). Trimming pared 1 base from V and 4 bases from J, leaving 13 bases between. This CDR3 spans 14 amino acids. Written as DNA, the CDR3 is TGTGCCTGGAGTGAGATGGGGGGCCGAGAGACCCAGTACTTC. Translating gives CAWSEMGGRETQYF.

J is TRBJ1-5 and V is TRBV27, with unresolved D. The germline V and J ends were trimmed by 4 bases and 6 bases, with 10 bases remaining between them. From germline, CDR1 is MNHEY and CDR2 SMNVEV (reference sequence). The CDR3 runs 13 residues. CDR3 loop: CASSSLLGQPQHF. In DNA, the CDR3 is TGTGCCAGCAGTTCTCTCCTAGGTCAGCCCCAGCATTTT.

This clone came up once. At the DNA level, this CDR3 is encoded by other sequences in the same sample as well. The chain uses TRBV30 and TRBJ1-5; weak D call: TRBD1 (5 bases). This CDR3 spans 13 amino acids. Trimming removed 0 bases from V and 5 bases from J, with 8 bases in between. Germline V gene lookup returns CDR1 GTSNPN and CDR2 SVGIG (reference sequence). CDR3 coding DNA: TGTGCCTGGAGTGTTGGGGGAGATCAGCCCCAGCATTTT. It translates to CAWSVGGDQPQHF.

This chain uses TRBV29-1 with TRBJ2-1, with 12 nucleotides matching TRBD2. The germline gives CDR1 SQVTM, CDR2 ANQGSEA. The V and J ends lost 7 bases and 7 bases, in that order; junction bases with no gene match: 11. The CDR3 runs to 15 residues. The CDR3 coding sequence is TGCAGCGGCGGTCTAGCGGGGGGGCCTCTAAATGAGCAGTTCTTC. Its protein product is CSGGLAGGPLNEQFF.

The chain joins TRBV29-1 to TRBJ1-1; D not resolved. There are 13 residues in the CDR3. Trimming removed 0 bases at V and 1 base at J, with 6 bases between. CDR1 is SQVTM, CDR2 ANQGSEA, per germline. The CDR3 loop reads CSVEDKQNTEAFF. In nucleotides, the CDR3 is TGCAGCGTTGAAGATAAGCAGAACACTGAAGCTTTCTTT.

The genes are TRBV29-1 and TRBJ2-2; D is unclear. CDR3 size: 11 residues. Trimming took 3 bases from V and 6 from J, leaving 5 bases between them. The germline CDR1 and CDR2 sequences are SQVTM and ANQGSEA. CDR3 nucleotides: TGCAGCGTTGAGCCTGCCGGGGAGCTGTTTTTT. Its protein product is CSVEPAGELFF.

This clone has a handful of counts. The CDR3 here is CSVVFQGQIYEQYF. DNA of the CDR3: TGCAGCGTTGTTTTTCAGGGCCAGATCTACGAGCAGTACTTC. The chain is built from TRBV29-1 and TRBJ2-7; D is perhaps TRBD1 (5 bases). From germline, CDR1 is SQVTM and CDR2 ANQGSEA. CDR3 length: 14 amino acids. V lost 4 bases to trimming and J lost 3 bases, with 16 bases between them.

Comments on this clone: Germline and junction disagree at one end, which may indicate a read error. The gene calls are TRBV5-1 and TRBJ2-1; 10 nucleotides align to TRBD2. CDR1 SGHRS and CDR2 YFSETQ come from the germline V gene. The CDR3 is made up of 13 amino acids. The CDR3 bases are TGTGCCAGCAGCCGAGGACTAGCGGAGGAGCAGTTCTTC. It is translated as CASSRGLAEEQFF.

This sequence joins TRBV30 and TRBJ2-5; 10 bases map to TRBD2. The CDR3 length is 15 residues. V lost 4 bases and J lost 3; bases outside the gene matches: 8. Germline V lookup: CDR1 GTSNPN, CDR2 SVGIG (reference sequence). CDR3 sequence (DNA): TGTGCCTGGAAAAGGACTAGCGGATATGAAGAGACCCAGTACTTC. Amino acids: CAWKRTSGYEETQYF.

The rearrangement uses TRBV7-9 and TRBJ1-2; D perhaps matches TRBD1 (5 bases). The CDR3 has 13 amino acids. Between the trimmed V and J ends, which lost 2 bases and 7 bases, there was a span of 11 bases. Looked up from germline, CDR1 is SEHNR and CDR2 is FQNEAQ (reference sequence). In DNA, the CDR3 is TGTGCCAGCAGCTTACAGGGCGTCCCTGGCTACACCTTC. This encodes CASSLQGVPGYTF.

This chain uses TRBV4-1 with TRBJ2-1; D is unclear. The CDR3 is made up of 13 amino acids. Trimming pared 5 bases from V and 10 bases from J, leaving 15 bases between. The germline CDR1 and CDR2 sequences are MGHRA and YSYEKL. The CDR3 protein is CASSEVYSREQFF. In nucleotides, the CDR3 is TGCGCCAGCAGCGAAGTGTACTCGCGGGAGCAGTTCTTC.

This sequence joins TRBV29-1 and TRBJ2-7; possibly TRBD1 for D (6 bases). The germline gives CDR1 SQVTM, CDR2 ANQGSEA. Trimming took 2 bases from V and 7 from J, leaving 12 bases between them. This CDR3 comprises 12 residues. CDR3 in amino acids: CSVEQLGTEQYF. CDR3 nucleotides: TGCAGCGTTGAACAGTTAGGGACAGAGCAGTACTTC.

The chain employs TRBV5-1 and TRBJ2-1, with D unresolved. Per the germline V gene, CDR1 is SGHRS and CDR2 is YFSETQ. The CDR3 covers 12 residues. The V and J ends lost 1 base and 10 bases respectively, with 9 bases between them. The CDR3 DNA follows: TGCGCCAGCAGCTTGACGGGCTTCGAGCAGTTCTTC. This gives the protein CASSLTGFEQFF.

The rearrangement links TRBV5-1 to TRBJ1-1, with unresolved D. CDR1 and CDR2 from the germline V gene are SGHRS and YFSETQ. With 1 base removed from V and 4 bases from J, the gap between germline ends came to 11 bases. The CDR3 is made up of 14 amino acids. CDR3: CASSLSTYVTEAFF. In DNA, the CDR3 is TGCGCCAGCAGCTTGAGTACCTATGTCACTGAAGCTTTCTTT.

This clone was found a few times. This rearrangement joins TRBV29-1 to TRBJ2-7; D uncertain. CDR1 SQVTM and CDR2 ANQGSEA come from the germline V gene. The CDR3 totals 13 residues. V lost 5 bases to trimming and J lost 2 bases, with 13 bases between them. In DNA, the CDR3 is TGCAGCGTTAGCTGGACGGATACCTACGAGCAGTACTTC. It yields the protein CSVSWTDTYEQYF.

This clone has a handful of counts. This chain connects TRBV4-3 to TRBJ2-7; TRBD2 might be the D (6 bases). CDR3 length: 14 residues. Germline V CDR1 and CDR2: LGHNA, YSLEER. Trimming took off 4 bases at V and 0 bases at J, with 10 bases between the two ends. The CDR3 loop reads CASSPREFSYEQYF. Here the CDR3 DNA reads TGCGCCAGCAGCCCACGGGAGTTCTCCTACGAGCAGTACTTC.

The J gene is TRBJ2-7, the V gene TRBV6-6; D is perhaps TRBD1 (6 bases). There are 14 residues in the CDR3. V shed 4 bases and J shed 3 bases, with 13 bases lying between them. CDR1 is MNHNY, CDR2 SVGAGI, per germline (reference sequence). The CDR3 here is CASSSQGSIYEQYF. CDR3 bases: TGTGCCAGCAGTTCACAGGGTTCCATCTACGAGCAGTACTTC.

This chain uses TRBV30 with TRBJ2-1; D is undetermined. This CDR3 contains 11 residues. From germline, CDR1 is GTSNPN and CDR2 SVGIG (reference sequence). CDR3 sequence: CGSGSYNEQFF. The CDR3 bases are TGTGGTTCTGGCTCCTACAATGAGCAGTTCTTC.

J is TRBJ1-6 and V is TRBV7-9, with TRBD1 matching over 8 bases. The CDR3 sequence is 16 residues long. CDR1 SEHNR and CDR2 FQNEAQ come from the germline V gene (reference sequence). V gave up 5 bases and J gave up 6 bases; unmatched junction bases: 9. This CDR3 reads CASSQLAGGRNSPLHF. In DNA, the CDR3 is TGTGCCAGCAGCCAGTTGGCAGGGGGCCGTAATTCACCCCTCCACTTT.

The genes are TRBV18 and TRBJ2-7; weak D call: TRBD1 (6 bases). Germline CDR1 and CDR2: KGHSH and LQKENI. The CDR3 is made up of 15 amino acids. Trimming took 1 base from V and 3 from J, leaving 13 bases between them. The chain's CDR3 is CASSPRDLQGYEQYF. The CDR3 nucleotides are TGTGCCAGCTCACCACGAGACTTACAGGGCTACGAGCAGTACTTC.

The chain couples TRBV28 to TRBJ2-6; 7 nucleotides line up with TRBD1. Losses at the gene ends were 5 bases for V and 0 bases for J; bases not matched to a gene: 1. The germline gives CDR1 MDHEN, CDR2 SYDVKM. The CDR3 runs 15 residues. CDR3 residues: CASSGTASGANVLTF. For the CDR3, the DNA is TGTGCCAGCAGTGGGACAGCCTCTGGGGCCAACGTCCTGACTTTC.

About this clone: Other DNA sequences in this sample translate to the same CDR3. The gene calls are TRBV2 and TRBJ2-5; D unresolved. This CDR3 has 10 amino acids. Trimming removed 7 bases at V and 5 bases at J, with 5 bases between. Germline CDR1 is SNHLY and CDR2 is FYNNEI. The CDR3 nucleotides read TGTGCCAGCATTGCGGAGACCCAGTACTTC. This translates into CASIAETQYF.

Remarks on this clone: Other DNA sequences in this specimen translate into the identical CDR3. The chain combines TRBV27 with TRBJ2-7; TRBD1 is a possible D gene (5 bases). In germline, CDR1 is MNHEY, CDR2 SMNVEV (reference sequence). Trimming removed 2 bases from V and 3 bases from J, with 8 bases in between. This CDR3 has 13 residues. The CDR3 nucleotides read TGTGCCAGCAGTTTAACAGGCAGCTACGAGCAGTACTTC. Translated, it gives CASSLTGSYEQYF.

V is TRBV18 and J is TRBJ2-3; 11 nucleotides agree with TRBD2. The V gene's germline CDR1 is KGHSH and CDR2 LQKENI. The CDR3 has 16 amino acids. J gave up 0 bases and V 4 bases, and 3 bases lay outside the gene matches. CDR3 region: CASSRLAGPSTDTQYF. The CDR3 DNA reads as TGTGCCAGCTCACGACTAGCGGGGCCTAGCACAGATACGCAGTATTTT.

The chain couples TRBV29-1 to TRBJ1-1, with D uncertain. Per germline, CDR1 SQVTM and CDR2 ANQGSEA. V dropped 5 bases and J dropped 0 bases, with 7 bases sitting between them. CDR3 length equals 12 residues. The CDR3 bases are TGCAGCGTTCAAGTAATGAACACTGAAGCTTTCTTT. Encoded protein: CSVQVMNTEAFF.

V gene TRBV7-9 combines with J gene TRBJ2-7; D uncertain. Trimming took 8 bases from V and 5 from J, leaving 16 bases between them. The CDR3 length is 13 residues. Germline lookup yields CDR1 SEHNR and CDR2 FQNEAQ (reference sequence). The CDR3 region is CASGASLNNEQYF. The CDR3 bases are TGTGCCAGCGGCGCATCCCTAAATAACGAGCAGTACTTC.

This chain links TRBV29-1 with TRBJ2-6; D gene ambiguous. Germline V gene data show CDR1 as SQVTM and CDR2 as ANQGSEA. This CDR3 region has 12 residues. Trimming left V 2 bases short and J 1 base short, with 0 bases between. DNA of the CDR3: TGCAGCGTTGAATCTGGGGCCAACGTCCTGACTTTC. It codes for CSVESGANVLTF. Full variable domain (remainder filled in from reference TRBV29-1 and TRBJ2-6): SAVISQKPSRDICQRGTSLTIQCQVDSQVTMMFWYRQQPGQSLTLIATANQGSEATYESGFVIDKFPISRPNLTFSTLTVSNMSPEDSSIYLCSVESGANVLTFGAGSRLTVL.

This clone was counted a few times. The rearrangement links TRBV25-1 to TRBJ1-1; no reliable D call. Trimming took 4 bases from V and 0 from J, leaving 12 bases between them. Germline assignment: CDR1 MGHDK and CDR2 SYGVNS. There are 15 residues in the CDR3. CDR3 nucleotides: TGTGCCAGCAGTGTTAAGGTTCCCATGAACACTGAAGCTTTCTTT. It specifies CASSVKVPMNTEAFF.